The TCR beta chain under discussion was sequenced for a study of cytomegalovirus exposure and HLA in healthy donors. The study ran its PCR with 60 Vbeta and 13 Jbeta primers. Measured with immunoSEQ multiplex PCR; TCRdb has only the in-frame clones, and not every one. The table shows roughly 110,000 clones, with around three quarters occurring only once. The CDR3 totals 17 residues. Germline lookup yields CDR1 SGHRS and CDR2 YFSETQ. J gave up 0 bases and V 4 bases, and 4 bases lay outside the gene matches. This chain joins TRBV5-1 and TRBJ2-6, with 10 bases fitting TRBD1. The TCR sequence derives from a male donor in good health and CMV-seronegative. The sequencing input was PBMCs. As DNA, the CDR3 is TGCGCCAGCAGCCCGACAGGGGGCTACTCTGGGGCCAACGTCCTGACTTTC. Translating gives CASSPTGGYSGANVLTF.